This entry is about one TCR beta chain. As yet, its antigen is unknown. The sample comes from a study of T cell responses to AZD1222 COVID-19 vaccine. Study summary: Doses given second, at about 4 or about 12 weeks, were pooled.

Study-wide points: Mapped onto spike, vaccine-associated CD4 TCRs spanned it and were dominant at 160-218 and 743-854. No repertoire was sampled before or during the peak T cell response, only after it.

V lost 1 base to trimming and J lost 0 bases, with 3 bases between them. Germline loops: CDR1 SGDLS, CDR2 YYNGEE. This CDR3 is 13 amino acids long. Using immunoSEQ multiplex PCR, the repertoire was profiled, and TCRdb retains in-frame clones only, with some absent. The profile shows 150,000 to 200,000 clones, 90% of them singletons. This TCR came from an adult in good health. The rearrangement uses TRBV9 and TRBJ2-3; D gene uncertain. This specimen consisted of peripheral blood, obtained on day 0 of AZD1222 vaccination. The CDR3 loop is CASSVLSTDTQYF. The CDR3 DNA follows: TGTGCCAGCAGCGTACTAAGCACAGATACGCAGTATTTT.